These 26 T cell receptor beta chains were all obtained from the same sample, sequenced in a study of blood T cells in healthy people across ages (dated by TCRdb to between 2014 and 2016). The library was generated by 5' RACE. Sequencing instrument: Illumina HiSeq 2500. The second PCR ran for about 7 to 11 cycles and used a J-beta primer mix along with a sample-barcoded 5' primer. TCRdb reprocessed the public reads (quality trimming at Q25 with fastp, clone calling with MiXCR) and kept in-frame beta chains. Records with the same CDR3 protein are collapsed into one entry carrying the most frequent genes and DNA. The sample yields hundreds of thousands of distinct CDR3 sequences; 49% were counted once. Of the sample, about a third falls within the top ten clones. The sample consisted of blood. The source is a woman aged 60-75 years in good health.

V gene TRBV28 combines with J gene TRBJ1-1; 7 nucleotides align to TRBD1. The CDR3 runs 14 residues. The V gene end was trimmed by 2 bases and the J gene end by 3 bases; junction bases not matched to a gene: 3. Germline loops: CDR1 MDHEN, CDR2 SYDVKM. As DNA, the CDR3 is TGTGCCAGCAGTTTAGAGGGGGCGCACACTGAAGCTTTCTTT. Its protein is CASSLEGAHTEAFF.

V and J are TRBV4-3 and TRBJ1-2, with D perhaps matching TRBD1 (5 bases). Germline V gives CDR1 LGHNA, CDR2 YSLEER. Trimming left V 0 bases short and J 4 bases short, with 12 bases between. The CDR3 extends over 15 amino acids. CDR3 protein: CASSQDQTELYGYTF. CDR3 DNA: TGCGCCAGCAGCCAAGACCAGACAGAACTCTATGGCTACACCTTC.

J is TRBJ2-1 and V is TRBV6-4, with TRBD2 matching 10 bases. CDR1 and CDR2 from the germline V gene are MRHNA and SNTAGT. V dropped 5 bases and J dropped 9; count of bases not matched to a gene: 7. This CDR3 has 14 residues. The chain's CDR3 is CASSYTSGIAEQFF. For the CDR3, the DNA is TGTGCCAGCAGTTACACTAGCGGGATTGCTGAGCAGTTCTTC.

The chain combines TRBV6-2 or TRBV6-3 with TRBJ2-4; D gene unclear. The germline CDR1 and CDR2 sequences are MNHEY and SVGEGT. This CDR3 has 14 residues. V was clipped by 1 base and J by 13 bases, with 17 bases between them. CDR3 bases: TGTGCCAGCAGTTACTGGGTGTCCTACAATGAGCAGTACTTC. This gives the protein CASSYWVSYNEQYF.

The chain joins TRBV10-3 to TRBJ2-3; TRBD2 matches at 7 bases. This CDR3 spans 14 amino acids. V gave up 8 bases and J gave up 0 bases; unmatched junction bases: 5. Germline CDR1 reads ENHRY; CDR2 reads SYGVKD. The CDR3, as DNA: TGTGCCATCGGGGGTAGCGGGAGCACAGATACGCAGTATTTT. Its translation: CAIGGSGSTDTQYF.

The rearrangement uses TRBV28 and TRBJ2-3; 7 bases are a match to TRBD2. The CDR3 is 18 amino acids. The germline gives CDR1 MDHEN, CDR2 SYDVKM. Trimming cost V 3 bases and J 0 bases; bases outside gene matches: 12. The CDR3 DNA reads TGTGCCAGCAGTTTGGCTGGGAGGGGCGGAACTAGCACAGATACGCAGTATTTT. Protein sequence: CASSLAGRGGTSTDTQYF. Full variable domain (missing parts from reference TRBV28 and TRBJ2-3): DVKVTQSSRYLVKRTGEKVFLECVQDMDHENMFWYRQDPGLGLRLIYFSYDVKMKEKGDIPEGYSVSREKKERFSLILESASTNQTSMYLCASSLAGRGGTSTDTQYFGPGTRLTVL.

This clonotype was seen a few times. The chain links TRBV7-9 to TRBJ2-4; D is unclear. Germline assignment: CDR1 SEHNR and CDR2 FQNEAQ (reference sequence). Trimming left V 6 bases short and J 7 bases short, with 19 bases between. There are 15 residues in the CDR3. CDR3 nucleotides: TGTGCCAGCAGTCCCCCGGAGAGGAATCAGAACATTCAGTACTTC. Amino acids: CASSPPERNQNIQYF.

A few counts support this clonotype. V usage is TRBV6-5 and J usage is TRBJ2-7, with 7 bases aligning to TRBD1. Germline lookup yields CDR1 MNHEY and CDR2 SVGAGI. The CDR3 extends over 14 amino acids. Germline trimming cut 4 bases from V and 9 bases from J; bases unmatched to any gene: 12. DNA for the CDR3: TGTGCCAGCAGTTCCTACAGGGGTGTAGCTCGGCAGTACTTC. Its translation: CASSSYRGVARQYF.

This chain connects TRBV4-2 to TRBJ2-6; 8 bases map to TRBD2. V lost 1 base, J lost 0 bases, and 11 bases stayed unmatched. Per germline, CDR1 LGHNA and CDR2 YNFKEQ. The CDR3 sequence is 20 residues long. CDR3 in amino acids: CASSQARATSAHSGANVLTF. The CDR3 DNA reads TGTGCCAGCAGCCAAGCCCGAGCGACTAGCGCACACTCTGGGGCCAACGTCCTGACTTTC.

The chain uses TRBV28 and TRBJ1-4, with 8 bases matching TRBD1. Germline CDR1 is MDHEN and CDR2 is SYDVKM. CDR3 length: 14 residues. The J segment lost 7 bases and the V segment lost 3 bases, leaving 4 bases of the junction unmatched. Written as DNA, the CDR3 is TGTGCCAGCAGTTTTGGACAGGGACGTGAAAAACTGTTTTTT. Protein sequence: CASSFGQGREKLFF. The full variable domain, rest sourced from reference TRBV28 and TRBJ1-4, is DVKVTQSSRYLVKRTGEKVFLECVQDMDHENMFWYRQDPGLGLRLIYFSYDVKMKEKGDIPEGYSVSREKKERFSLILESASTNQTSMYLCASSFGQGREKLFFGSGTQLSVL.

The rearrangement joins TRBV18 to TRBJ2-5; D not resolved. CDR3 length: 14 residues. The V end lost 2 bases, the J end lost 2 bases, and 9 bases lay between the germline ends. CDR1 KGHSH and CDR2 LQKENI come from the germline V gene. CDR3 in DNA: TGTGCCAGCTCACCAAAGGGAAGTCAAGAGACCCAGTACTTC. This encodes CASSPKGSQETQYF.

The chain combines TRBV3-1 with TRBJ2-3; 13 bases are a match to TRBD2. The CDR3 is 16 residues long. With 4 bases clipped from V and 4 bases from J, the junction kept 5 bases outside the gene matches. Germline CDR1 and CDR2: LGHDT and YNNKEL (reference sequence). CDR3 sequence reads: CASSLETSGRPDTQYF. In nucleotides, the CDR3 is TGTGCCAGCAGCCTCGAGACTAGCGGGAGGCCAGATACGCAGTATTTT.

This clonotype was found a few times. The chain couples TRBV20-1 to TRBJ2-5; perhaps TRBD2 as D (6 bases). The closer fit of TRBJ2-7 to the DNA end suggests the J call may be wrong. Per germline, CDR1 DFQATT and CDR2 SNEGSKA (reference sequence). The length of the CDR3 is 15 residues. CDR3 sequence: CSARGWEQGPHEQYF. CDR3 coding DNA: TGCAGTGCTCGGGGGTGGGAGCAGGGTCCCCACGAGCAGTACTTC.

This chain joins TRBV4-3 and TRBJ1-2, with TRBD1 matching 8 bases. Per the germline V gene, CDR1 is LGHNA and CDR2 is YSLEER. V lost 0 bases to trimming and J lost 3 bases; unmatched junction nucleotides: 9. This CDR3 has 17 amino acids. CDR3 sequence: CASSQEQGDLGYYGYTF. The CDR3 DNA is TGCGCCAGCAGCCAAGAACAGGGGGACCTGGGCTACTATGGCTACACCTTC.

This clonotype was seen a single time. V usage is TRBV5-6 and J usage is TRBJ2-3, with a tentative D call TRBD1 (5 bases). Germline V gene data show CDR1 as SGHDT and CDR2 as YYEEEE. The CDR3 runs to 11 residues. V lost 0 bases to trimming and J lost 10 bases, with 6 bases between them. In DNA, the CDR3 is TGTGCCAGCAGCTTGGGGGGCGCGCAGTATTTT. The encoded protein is CASSLGGAQYF. Based on the CDR3 plus reference TRBV5-6 and TRBJ2-3, the full variable domain is DAGVTQSPTHLIKTRGQQVTLRCSPKSGHDTVSWYQQALGQGPQFIFQYYEEEERQRGNFPDRFSGHQFPNYSSELNVNALLLGDSALYLCASSLGGAQYFGPGTRLTVL.

This clonotype was found a few times. The chain couples TRBV7-2 to TRBJ2-7; the D gene is possibly TRBD1 (6 bases). V lost 5 bases to trimming and J lost 9 bases, with 17 bases between them. This CDR3 is built from 13 residues. The V gene's germline CDR1 is SGHTA and CDR2 FQGNSA. The CDR3 DNA follows: TGTGCCAGCAGCACGGACAGAAGACGAGGGCAGTACTTC. Residues: CASSTDRRRGQYF. Full variable domain (missing parts from reference TRBV7-2 and TRBJ2-7): GAGVSQSPSNKVTEKGKDVELRCDPISGHTALYWYRQSLGQGLEFLIYFQGNSAPDKSGLPSDRFSAERTGGSVSTLTIQRTQQEDSAVYLCASSTDRRRGQYFGPGTRLTVT.

The rearrangement links TRBV20-1 to TRBJ1-2; no firm D call. Germline CDR1 DFQATT, CDR2 SNEGSKA (reference sequence). The CDR3 runs 13 residues. V was cut by 1 base and J by 4 bases, with 10 bases left in between. CDR3 sequence (DNA): TGCAGTGCTAGAGGGTCCCGGGGCTATGGCTACACCTTC. It yields the protein CSARGSRGYGYTF.

The chain employs TRBV4-1 and TRBJ2-4, with 8 bases fitting TRBD1. The CDR3 is made up of 16 amino acids. From germline, CDR1 is MGHRA and CDR2 YSYEKL. With 6 bases clipped from V and 3 bases from J, the junction kept 10 bases outside the gene matches. CDR3 in DNA: TGCGCCAGCAGTCAGTGGCAGGGGGCCGACAAAAACATTCAGTACTTC. Amino acids: CASSQWQGADKNIQYF.

This clonotype was found a few times. The CDR3 loop reads CASSPLPGLTYEQYF. The CDR3 DNA reads as TGTGCCAGCAGTCCCCTTCCAGGTCTTACCTACGAGCAGTACTTC. The gene calls are TRBV6-2 or TRBV6-3 and TRBJ2-7; no clear D. In germline, CDR1 is MNHEY, CDR2 SVGEGT. The V gene lost 5 bases and the J gene lost 2 bases, with 16 bases spanning the gap. The CDR3 is 15 residues long.

The chain joins TRBV7-9 to TRBJ2-1; 9 bases fit TRBD1. The germline CDR1 and CDR2 sequences are SEHNR and FQNEAQ (reference sequence). CDR3 size: 16 residues. The junction had 14 bases not matched to a gene; V was cut back by 5 bases and J by 9 bases. CDR3 residues: CASSNTPGQGRGEQFF. CDR3 nucleotides: TGTGCCAGCAGCAATACCCCGGGACAGGGTAGGGGTGAGCAGTTCTTC.

The chain links TRBV12-3 or TRBV12-4 to TRBJ1-2; D is unclear. This CDR3 spans 13 amino acids. V lost 7 bases and J 4 bases, leaving 13 bases between the germline ends. Here the CDR3 reads CASTPDGSYGYTF. DNA of the CDR3: TGTGCCAGCACCCCGGACGGGTCCTATGGCTACACCTTC.

This clonotype was seen a single time. The chain is built from TRBV28 and TRBJ1-6; D is uncertain. The CDR3 has 14 residues. CDR1 is MDHEN, CDR2 SYDVKM, per germline. The germline V and J ends were trimmed by 8 bases and 8 bases, with 16 bases remaining between them. The CDR3 protein is CASHSPGEDSPLHF. CDR3 DNA: TGTGCCAGCCATAGTCCGGGCGAGGATTCACCCCTCCACTTT.

The J gene is TRBJ1-2, the V gene TRBV2; 7 nucleotides match TRBD1. The V and J ends lost 7 bases and 7 bases, in that order; junction bases with no gene match: 6. Germline V CDR1 and CDR2: SNHLY, FYNNEI. This CDR3 spans 12 amino acids. CDR3 DNA: TGTGCCAGCACCCTCGAGGGGGCTGGCTACACCTTC. It yields the protein CASTLEGAGYTF.

The chain has TRBV7-2 and TRBJ1-1; D call uncertain. V was clipped by 1 base and J by 3 bases, with 9 bases between them. The length of the CDR3 is 14 residues. Germline V gene lookup returns CDR1 SGHTA and CDR2 FQGNSA. CDR3 protein: CASSLEFEDTEAFF. The CDR3, as DNA: TGTGCCAGCAGCTTAGAGTTTGAGGACACTGAAGCTTTCTTT. Full variable domain (remainder filled in from reference TRBV7-2 and TRBJ1-1): GAGVSQSPSNKVTEKGKDVELRCDPISGHTALYWYRQSLGQGLEFLIYFQGNSAPDKSGLPSDRFSAERTGGSVSTLTIQRTQQEDSAVYLCASSLEFEDTEAFFGQGTRLTVV.

The chain has TRBV19 and TRBJ2-3, with 8 bases aligning to TRBD1. The CDR3 covers 15 residues. CDR1 is LNHDA and CDR2 is SQIVND in the germline V gene (reference sequence). J lost 6 bases, V lost 3 bases, and 8 bases had no gene match. The CDR3 protein is CASSMPRGQSDTQYF. DNA for the CDR3: TGTGCCAGTAGTATGCCCAGGGGGCAGTCGGATACGCAGTATTTT.

The V call is TRBV7-8, the J call TRBJ1-1; 7 nucleotides align to TRBD1. Germline lookup yields CDR1 SGHVS and CDR2 FQNEAQ. J was trimmed by 7 bases and V by 3 bases; bases with no gene match: 14. The CDR3 extends over 16 amino acids. The CDR3 DNA is TGTGCCAGCAGCTTGGGACACCGGGACAGAGAAAATGAAGCTTTCTTT. Its translation: CASSLGHRDRENEAFF. Filled out from reference TRBV7-8 and TRBJ1-1, the complete variable domain reads GAGVSQSPRYKVAKRGQDVALRCDPISGHVSLFWYQQALGQGPEFLTYFQNEAQLDKSGLPSDRFFAERPEGSVSTLKIQRTQQEDSAVYLCASSLGHRDRENEAFFGQGTRLTVV.